The 2 T cell receptor beta chains below all came from one sample that was sequenced in a study of cytomegalovirus exposure and HLA in healthy donors. PCR used 60 Vbeta primers and 13 Jbeta primers. Assay: immunoSEQ multiplex PCR; the TCRdb copy retains only in-frame clones and omits some. The data hold roughly 190,000 clones, with approximately 84% observed a single time. Sequencing input: PBMCs. The receptors shown here come from a female donor in good health and CMV-seronegative.

This chain uses TRBV29-1 with TRBJ2-1; D may be TRBD1 (6 bases). CDR1 SQVTM and CDR2 ANQGSEA come from the germline V gene. CDR3 length equals 12 residues. V lost 6 bases and J 9 bases, leaving 15 bases between the germline ends. DNA for the CDR3: TGCAGCGTGTCGGCAGGGGTCGGTGAGCAGTTCTTC. Encoded protein: CSVSAGVGEQFF.

The chain combines TRBV2 with TRBJ1-5, with a possible D match to TRBD1 (6 bases). Germline V lookup: CDR1 SNHLY, CDR2 FYNNEI. This CDR3 comprises 15 residues. Trimming cost V 6 bases and J 5 bases, with 17 bases left between them. DNA of the CDR3: TGTGCCAGCAGCCGAATTGGGGGCCTAGATCAGCCCCAGCATTTT. It encodes CASSRIGGLDQPQHF. Variable domain in full (rest from reference TRBV2 and TRBJ1-5): EPEVTQTPSHQVTQMGQEVILRCVPISNHLYFYWYRQILGQKVEFLVSFYNNEISEKSEIFDDQFSVERPDGSNFTLKIRSTKLEDSAMYFCASSRIGGLDQPQHFGDGTRLSIL.